These 30 T cell receptor beta chains share one sample of origin, sequenced in a study of regulatory T cells in long-lasting Graves disease. Time point meaning: persistent/refractory GD, antithyroid drugs over 5 years with positive TRAb. Preparation of the TCR library used RNA extracted from PBMCs. Construction of TCR beta libraries relied on iRepertoire HTBI primers and on Arm-PCR targeting CDR3 regions. TCRdb ran MiXCR on the multiplex PCR reads and lists one entry per CDR3 protein. The sample shows roughly 450,000 distinct CDR3 sequences, about 20% of them seen only once. Specimen: peripheral blood mononuclear cells (PBMCs), collected when the disease was refractory, from a patient treated with antithyroid drugs. All receptors derive from a female donor with Graves disease.

This clonotype has at least ten counts. V usage is TRBV19 and J usage is TRBJ1-2; D call uncertain. V dropped 6 bases and J dropped 6 bases, with 17 bases sitting between them. The germline V gene encodes CDR1 LNHDA and CDR2 SQIVND (reference sequence). There are 14 residues in the CDR3. CDR3 residues: CASRRRESLNGYTF. CDR3 nucleotide sequence: TGTGCCAGTAGGAGACGGGAAAGCCTCAATGGCTACACCTTC.

This clonotype was recorded many times. One junction end disagrees with the germline gene, perhaps due to a read error. This chain joins TRBV2 and TRBJ1-4; TRBD1 is a possible D gene (6 bases). Germline V gives CDR1 SNHLY, CDR2 FYNNEI. CDR3 size: 16 residues. The CDR3 nucleotides read TGTGCCAGCAGTGTCTCCAAGACAGGCGCTTTCTCCGGGCCGGCCTTT. This codes for CASSVSKTGAFSGPAF.

The sample holds many counts of this clonotype. The chain carries TRBV20-1 and TRBJ1-2, with D perhaps matching TRBD1 (5 bases). Germline V gene data show CDR1 as DFQATT and CDR2 as SNEGSKA (reference sequence). There are 13 residues in the CDR3. V was shortened by 6 bases and J by 4 bases, with 15 bases between the two germline ends. In DNA form, the CDR3 reads TGCAGTGCACCCACCCCGGGGGGCTATGGCTACACCTTC. It is translated as CSAPTPGGYGYTF.

This clonotype was recorded at least ten times. This sequence joins TRBV6-1 and TRBJ2-7; TRBD2 matches 9 bases. With 5 bases clipped from V and 5 bases from J, the junction kept 7 bases outside the gene matches. This CDR3 is 14 amino acids long. Germline values: CDR1 MNHNS, CDR2 SASEGT. This CDR3 reads CASSLSGRLDEQYF. The CDR3 DNA reads as TGTGCCAGCAGTCTCAGCGGGAGGCTGGACGAGCAGTACTTC.

At least ten counts were recorded for this clonotype. The CDR3 here is CASTSGRNSPLHF. CDR3 nucleotides: TGTGCCAGCACCTCGGGGAGGAATTCACCCCTCCACTTT. The chain combines TRBV28 with TRBJ1-6; no firm D call. CDR3 length: 13 amino acids. The V gene's germline CDR1 is MDHEN and CDR2 SYDVKM. V was pared by 7 bases and J by 7 bases, with 11 bases between.

In this sample, this clonotype turned up a few times. The chain joins TRBV29-1 to TRBJ1-1; D is undetermined. The CDR3 has 10 amino acids. V was clipped by 6 bases and J by 11 bases, with 13 bases between them. Germline loops: CDR1 SQVTM, CDR2 ANQGSEA. The CDR3 DNA follows: TGCAGCGTCGGGCGCATTCGGGCTTTCTTT. It is translated as CSVGRIRAFF.

This clonotype was picked up a small number of times. V and J are TRBV7-3 and TRBJ1-6; TRBD1 is a possible D gene (6 bases). This CDR3 has 13 residues. Trimming took off 6 bases at V and 6 bases at J, with 9 bases between the two ends. Germline CDR1 and CDR2: SGHTA and FQGTGA. CDR3 coding DNA: TGTGCCAGCAGTCGAGGGGGTAATTCACCCCTCCACTTT. Protein: CASSRGGNSPLHF.

This clonotype was observed at least ten times. V is TRBV7-2 and J is TRBJ1-1; a weak D match, TRBD1 (5 bases). Between the trimmed V and J ends, which lost 4 bases and 5 bases, there was a span of 14 bases. CDR3 length equals 14 residues. Germline CDR1 SGHTA, CDR2 FQGNSA. The CDR3 DNA reads as TGTGCCAGCAGCTCGAGAGCCAAGGGGACTGAAGCTTTCTTT. This sequence encodes CASSSRAKGTEAFF.

The genes are TRBV9 and TRBJ2-5; D is perhaps TRBD2 (5 bases). V was shortened by 2 bases and J by 5 bases, with 10 bases between the two germline ends. The length of the CDR3 is 13 residues. Germline V gene sequence: CDR1 SGDLS, CDR2 YYNGEE. The CDR3 sequence is CASSVWERETQYF. For the CDR3, the DNA is TGTGCCAGCAGCGTCTGGGAGCGGGAGACCCAGTACTTC.

This clonotype was recorded many times. The chain combines TRBV2 with TRBJ1-1, with TRBD1 as a possible D gene (6 bases). Deletions cut 11 bases from V and 3 bases from J, with 19 bases between. CDR3 length: 14 residues. Germline V lookup: CDR1 SNHLY, CDR2 FYNNEI. DNA of the CDR3: TGTGCCGGGGGGGCACCGAGGGACTACACTGAAGCTTTCTTT. Protein sequence: CAGGAPRDYTEAFF.

This clonotype was found a few times. The V and J genes are TRBV19 and TRBJ2-2; 9 bases match TRBD2. Germline values: CDR1 LNHDA, CDR2 SQIVND (reference sequence). This CDR3 contains 14 residues. V was pared by 8 bases and J by 7 bases, with 8 bases of the junction left unmatched. The CDR3 region has the DNA TGTGCCAGTCGGGTGCGGGAGGGCCTCGGGGAGCTGTTTTTT. Residues: CASRVREGLGELFF.

The chain is built from TRBV4-1 and TRBJ1-6; unclear D gene. Germline CDR1 is MGHRA and CDR2 is YSYEKL. The CDR3 consists of 12 residues. V gave up 0 bases and J gave up 10 bases, with 4 bases separating them. CDR3: CASSQDSSPLHF. CDR3 DNA: TGCGCCAGCAGCCAAGATAGCTCACCCCTCCACTTT.

This clonotype occurred many times. This chain joins TRBV20-1 and TRBJ1-4, with D possibly TRBD1 on 5 matching bases. This CDR3 is 14 amino acids long. Between the trimmed V and J ends, which lost 4 bases and 2 bases, there was a span of 11 bases. From germline, CDR1 is DFQATT and CDR2 SNEGSKA (reference sequence). The CDR3 coding sequence is TGCAGTGCTACAGAGGCAGGGACTAATGAAAAACTGTTTTTT. Amino acid sequence: CSATEAGTNEKLFF.

This clonotype was counted a few times. V and J are TRBV7-9 and TRBJ2-5; D gene unclear. CDR3 length equals 13 residues. The V end was cut by 5 bases, the J end by 5 bases, with 12 bases between. CDR1 and CDR2 (germline): SEHNR, FQNEAQ (reference sequence). The CDR3 protein is CASSRGPWETQYF. The CDR3 nucleotides are TGTGCCAGCAGCAGAGGACCTTGGGAGACCCAGTACTTC. Supplemented by reference TRBV7-9 and TRBJ2-5, the full variable domain reads DTGVSQNPRHKITKRGQNVTFRCDPISEHNRLYWYRQTLGQGPEFLTYFQNEAQLEKSRLLSDRFSAERPKGSFSTLEIQRTEQGDSAMYLCASSRGPWETQYFGPGTRLLVL.

This clonotype was detected ten times or more. The rearrangement links TRBV7-9 to TRBJ2-7; D may be TRBD2 (6 bases). Trimming took off 0 bases at V and 3 bases at J, with 12 bases between the two ends. This CDR3 contains 15 residues. From germline, CDR1 is SEHNR and CDR2 FQNEAQ (reference sequence). For the CDR3, the DNA is TGTGCCAGCAGCTTAGCGGGGGGTAGAAACTACGAGCAGTACTTC. This translates into CASSLAGGRNYEQYF.

A remark on this clonotype: This may be a read error, as it is one base from a much larger clone. This rearrangement joins TRBV12-3 or TRBV12-4 to TRBJ1-6; tentative D call: TRBD1 (6 bases). V lost 5 bases and J lost 10, with 18 bases in between. The CDR3 has 15 amino acids. The CDR3 loop reads CASSPPIQGRSPLHF. The CDR3 DNA is TGTGCCAGCAGTCCCCCCATACAGGGAAGGTCACCCCTCCACTTT.

The table lists this clonotype with many counts. This chain links TRBV20-1 with TRBJ2-2; D is possibly TRBD2 (6 bases). CDR1 and CDR2 from the germline V gene are DFQATT and SNEGSKA (reference sequence). Trimming stripped 3 bases from V and 1 base from J, with 15 bases between. The CDR3 totals 16 residues. CDR3 in amino acids: CSARAVWRGNTGELFF. The CDR3 coding sequence is TGCAGTGCTAGGGCAGTTTGGCGGGGGAACACCGGGGAGCTGTTTTTT.

The sample holds many counts of this clonotype. This chain connects TRBV11-2 to TRBJ2-5, with D possibly called TRBD1 or TRBD2 (6 bases each). Per germline, CDR1 SGHAT and CDR2 FQNNGV. The CDR3 is made up of 15 amino acids. V was clipped by 0 bases and J by 4 bases, with 12 bases between them. The CDR3 loop is CASSLEPRGRETQYF. DNA of the CDR3: TGTGCCAGCAGCTTAGAGCCCCGGGGGCGAGAGACCCAGTACTTC.

Many counts were recorded for this clonotype. Here the CDR3 reads CASSLKGYEQYF. The CDR3 DNA reads as TGTGCCAGCAGTTTGAAGGGCTACGAGCAGTACTTC. The V call is TRBV7-9, the J call TRBJ2-7, with D unclear. The V gene's germline CDR1 is SEHNR and CDR2 FQNEAQ (reference sequence). This CDR3 region has 12 residues. V was shortened by 6 bases and J by 3 bases, with 9 bases between the two germline ends.

This clonotype has a count of ten or more. The DNA for the CDR3 is TGTGCCAGCAGCCAAGGGGGCGCGGGCTATGGCTACACCTTC. This codes for CASSQGGAGYGYTF. The chain employs TRBV6-1 and TRBJ1-2; the match to TRBD1 covers 7 bases. V lost 6 bases to trimming and J lost 4 bases; unmatched junction nucleotides: 8. The CDR3 totals 14 residues. CDR1 is MNHNS and CDR2 is SASEGT in the germline V gene.

This clonotype has more than one count but fewer than ten. This chain connects TRBV5-1 to TRBJ2-7; D is unclear. The V gene's germline CDR1 is SGHRS and CDR2 YFSETQ. V dropped 4 bases and J dropped 0 bases, with 8 bases sitting between them. The CDR3 spans 13 residues. The CDR3 is CASSVGSSYEQYF. DNA of the CDR3: TGCGCCAGCAGCGTAGGAAGCTCCTACGAGCAGTACTTC.

This clonotype was counted between two and nine times. The chain carries TRBV5-1 and TRBJ2-4, with no clear D. The CDR3 is made up of 13 amino acids. V was pared by 0 bases and J by 4 bases, with 5 bases between. Germline CDR1 reads SGHRS; CDR2 reads YFSETQ. This CDR3 reads CASSLGFKNIQYF. CDR3 bases: TGCGCCAGCAGCTTGGGTTTTAAAAACATTCAGTACTTC.

This clonotype appeared a few times. V is TRBV12-3 or TRBV12-4 and J is TRBJ2-2; 7 nucleotides line up with TRBD2. This CDR3 region has 18 residues. Unmatched junction bases numbered 14, after V lost 6 bases and J lost 1 base. CDR3 residues: CASRGLPPSGKNTGELFF. The CDR3 region has the DNA TGTGCCAGCAGGGGTCTCCCCCCGAGCGGGAAGAACACCGGGGAGCTGTTTTTT.

This clonotype was observed a single time. The rearrangement uses TRBV19 and TRBJ1-5, with D perhaps TRBD1 (5 bases). This CDR3 region has 16 residues. Trimming cost V 11 bases and J 5 bases, with 25 bases left between them. Germline V gene data show CDR1 as LNHDA and CDR2 as SQIVND (reference sequence). CDR3 residues: CAQRRPRDLVDQPQHF. CDR3 nucleotide sequence: TGTGCCCAAAGGAGACCTCGGGACCTGGTGGATCAGCCCCAGCATTTT.

Ten or more counts support this clonotype. The J gene is TRBJ1-1, the V gene TRBV5-1, with D possibly being TRBD1 (5 bases). Germline CDR1 and CDR2: SGHRS and YFSETQ. V was cut by 4 bases and J by 0 bases, with 13 bases left in between. CDR3 length: 15 amino acids. CDR3 in amino acids: CASSPGGLMNTEAFF. CDR3 DNA sequence: TGCGCCAGCAGCCCGGGGGGACTGATGAACACTGAAGCTTTCTTT.

This chain uses TRBV11-2 with TRBJ1-4; D perhaps matches TRBD1 (6 bases). This CDR3 has 14 amino acids. The germline V and J ends were trimmed by 3 bases and 8 bases, with 13 bases remaining between them. The germline CDR1 and CDR2 sequences are SGHAT and FQNNGV. The CDR3 reads CASSLRPDREKLFF. The CDR3 nucleotides are TGTGCCAGCAGCTTGAGACCTGACAGGGAAAAACTGTTTTTT.

V and J are TRBV6-5 and TRBJ1-5; D is unresolved. This CDR3 has 15 residues. The germline gives CDR1 MNHEY, CDR2 SVGAGI. The V end lost 0 bases, the J end lost 0 bases, and 6 bases lay between the germline ends. CDR3 nucleotide sequence: TGTGCCAGCAGTTACTCAGGGAATAGCAATCAGCCCCAGCATTTT. This codes for CASSYSGNSNQPQHF.

This clonotype was detected ten times or more. The gene calls are TRBV5-6 and TRBJ2-6; 8 bases agree with TRBD1. CDR1 SGHDT and CDR2 YYEEEE come from the germline V gene. Trimming removed 4 bases from V and 4 bases from J; junction bases left unmatched: 4. The CDR3 covers 15 residues. The CDR3 DNA reads as TGTGCCAGCAGCCTACAGGGGGACGGGGCCAACGTCCTGACTTTC. Protein sequence: CASSLQGDGANVLTF.

At least ten counts were recorded for this clonotype. The V gene is TRBV6-1, the J gene TRBJ2-7, with 7 positions matching TRBD2. Trimming cost V 5 bases and J 0 bases; bases outside gene matches: 10. The CDR3 covers 16 residues. The V gene's germline CDR1 is MNHNS and CDR2 SASEGT. In DNA, the CDR3 is TGTGCCAGCAGTCGAACCGAGAGGACTAGCTCCTACGAGCAGTACTTC. Its protein is CASSRTERTSSYEQYF.

Details on this clonotype: A single base separates this from a much larger clone, so it may be a read error. The chain recombines TRBV6-1 with TRBJ2-7; no firm D call. Germline assignment: CDR1 MNHNS and CDR2 SASEGT. Trimming stripped 6 bases from V and 0 bases from J, with 12 bases between. The CDR3 has 14 residues. The CDR3 sequence is CASRQEDFSYEQYF. CDR3 coding DNA: TGTGCCAGCAGGCAAGAAGACTTCTCCTACGAGCAGTACTTC.